The 20 T cell receptor beta chains given below trace back to one sample, sequenced in a study of shared clonotypes between healthy human individuals. The data were produced by immunoSEQ multiplex PCR, yet TCRdb's version contains in-frame clones alone and is incomplete. This table holds approximately 110,000 clones, around 71% found once. Sequenced input: memory CD8+ T cells sorted from blood. The subset is: CD45RO+ cells pooled with CCR7-negative TemRA cells. These receptors originate from a woman aged 25 to 45 in good health.

The gene calls are TRBV27 and TRBJ2-7; D not resolved. Germline-derived CDR1 and CDR2 are MNHEY and SMNVEV (reference sequence). This CDR3 is 14 amino acids long. With 3 bases removed from V and 3 bases from J, the gap between germline ends came to 12 bases. The CDR3 DNA follows: TGTGCCAGCAGTTTGCTTGGTACGGGCTACGAGCAGTACTTC. Encoded protein: CASSLLGTGYEQYF.

The gene calls are TRBV13 and TRBJ2-1; D perhaps matches TRBD2 (6 bases). Trimming removed 6 bases from V and 0 bases from J, with 21 bases in between. The length of the CDR3 is 18 residues. The germline gives CDR1 PRHDT, CDR2 FYEKMQ (reference sequence). CDR3 sequence: CASSCTDRDSSSYNEQFF. The CDR3, as DNA: TGTGCCAGCAGTTGTACGGACCGGGACTCTAGCTCCTACAATGAGCAGTTCTTC.

This clone was counted a few times. The chain carries TRBV19 and TRBJ1-2; maybe TRBD1 (5 bases). The V and J ends lost 4 bases and 4 bases respectively, with 13 bases between them. The CDR3 length is 14 residues. The V gene's germline CDR1 is LNHDA and CDR2 SQIVND (reference sequence). The CDR3: CASSNRQLSYGYTF. Written as DNA, the CDR3 is TGTGCCAGTAGTAACCGACAGCTAAGCTATGGCTACACCTTC.

The V gene is TRBV5-4, the J gene TRBJ2-1; D might be TRBD2 (5 bases). Germline V lookup: CDR1 SGHNT, CDR2 YYREEE (reference sequence). V lost 0 bases and J lost 9, with 10 bases in between. This CDR3 comprises 13 residues. The CDR3 nucleotides are TGTGCCAGCAGCTTGGAACCGGGATCTGAGCAGTTCTTC. Residues: CASSLEPGSEQFF.

The DNA for the CDR3 is TGCAGCGTTGAAGATAGGGCGAGGACGGAACCCTATGGCTACACCTTC. Amino acid sequence: CSVEDRARTEPYGYTF. This rearrangement joins TRBV29-1 to TRBJ1-2; D is unclear. The CDR3 contains 16 residues. Germline values: CDR1 SQVTM, CDR2 ANQGSEA. Between the trimmed V and J ends, which lost 0 bases and 4 bases, there was a span of 18 bases. The entire variable domain, with the rest obtained from reference TRBV29-1 and TRBJ1-2, is as follows: SAVISQKPSRDICQRGTSLTIQCQVDSQVTMMFWYRQQPGQSLTLIATANQGSEATYESGFVIDKFPISRPNLTFSTLTVSNMSPEDSSIYLCSVEDRARTEPYGYTFGSGTRLTVV.

The V and J genes are TRBV28 and TRBJ2-1; maybe TRBD1 (6 bases). Germline V CDR1 and CDR2: MDHEN, SYDVKM. The CDR3 is made up of 12 amino acids. V was shortened by 8 bases and J by 10 bases, with 15 bases between the two germline ends. CDR3 in DNA: TGTGCCAGCTGCTATGGGGGCGAAGAGCAGTTCTTC. Protein: CASCYGGEEQFF.

The sample holds one count of this clone. CDR3 in DNA: TGTGCAAGTCGCGAGTGTCTCTCCACACAAAGTCGGGCCAACGTCCTGACTTTC. It yields the protein CASRECLSTQSRANVLTF. This sequence joins TRBV12-2 and TRBJ2-6. TRBV12-2 is deemed a pseudogene. This CDR3 contains 18 residues.

The chain couples TRBV5-6 to TRBJ2-7; D possibly corresponds to TRBD2 (6 bases). Germline CDR1 is SGHDT and CDR2 is YYEEEE. Trimming removed 6 bases from V and 0 bases from J, with 13 bases in between. The CDR3 is made up of 14 amino acids. The CDR3 region has the DNA TGTGCCAGCAACGGGGGAGCGAGCTCCTACGAGCAGTACTTC. Its protein product is CASNGGASSYEQYF.

This clone was counted ten times or more. The chain joins TRBV9 to TRBJ1-1; D is ambiguous. The CDR3 spans 14 residues. The V end lost 0 bases, the J end lost 4 bases, and 10 bases lay between the germline ends. Germline V gene lookup returns CDR1 SGDLS and CDR2 YYNGEE. Here the CDR3 DNA reads TGTGCCAGCAGCGTAGTGGTGAATCCCACTGAAGCTTTCTTT. As protein: CASSVVVNPTEAFF. Based on the CDR3 plus reference TRBV9 and TRBJ1-1, the full variable domain is DSGVTQTPKHLITATGQRVTLRCSPRSGDLSVYWYQQSLDQGLQFLIQYYNGEERAKGNILERFSAQQFPDLHSELNLSSLELGDSALYFCASSVVVNPTEAFFGQGTRLTVV.

The chain carries TRBV27 and TRBJ1-1; D gene uncertain. The CDR3 is 14 residues long. With 1 base removed from V and 3 bases from J, the gap between germline ends came to 9 bases. Germline-derived CDR1 and CDR2 are MNHEY and SMNVEV (reference sequence). This chain's CDR3 is CASSLFLGDTEAFF. The CDR3 region has the DNA TGTGCCAGCAGTTTATTTCTGGGAGACACTGAAGCTTTCTTT.

The chain recombines TRBV5-1 with TRBJ2-1; 7 bases line up with TRBD2. CDR1 is SGHRS, CDR2 YFSETQ, per germline. CDR3 size: 13 residues. V lost 4 bases, J lost 9 bases, and 7 bases stayed unmatched. The CDR3 spells CASSLFTGGEQFF. In DNA form, the CDR3 reads TGCGCCAGCAGCCTTTTCACGGGGGGTGAGCAGTTCTTC. Full variable domain (rest looked up from reference TRBV5-1 and TRBJ2-1): KAGVTQTPRYLIKTRGQQVTLSCSPISGHRSVSWYQQTPGQGLQFLFEYFSETQRNKGNFPGRFSGRQFSNSRSEMNVSTLELGDSALYLCASSLFTGGEQFFGPGTRLTVL.

The chain uses TRBV28 and TRBJ1-5; D remains unclear. Between the trimmed V and J ends, which lost 1 base and 4 bases, there was a span of 14 bases. This CDR3 is 16 amino acids long. Per germline, CDR1 MDHEN and CDR2 SYDVKM. The CDR3 DNA sequence: TGTGCCAGCAGTTTATTTGCCGGGCCACCAAATCAGCCCCAGCATTTT. Translation gives CASSLFAGPPNQPQHF.

The rearrangement uses TRBV5-1 and TRBJ1-1; 7 positions agree with TRBD1. Germline V gives CDR1 SGHRS, CDR2 YFSETQ. The V segment lost 0 bases and the J segment 6 bases; nucleotides outside the gene matches: 5. The CDR3 is made up of 14 amino acids. CDR3 amino acids: CASSLGTGRPEAFF. Here the CDR3 DNA reads TGCGCCAGCAGCTTGGGGACAGGAAGACCTGAAGCTTTCTTT. Combining the CDR3 with reference TRBV5-1 and TRBJ1-1 gives the whole variable domain KAGVTQTPRYLIKTRGQQVTLSCSPISGHRSVSWYQQTPGQGLQFLFEYFSETQRNKGNFPGRFSGRQFSNSRSEMNVSTLELGDSALYLCASSLGTGRPEAFFGQGTRLTVV.

The chain recombines TRBV18 with TRBJ1-2; 10 bases match TRBD1. V shed 3 bases and J 3 bases; nucleotides not matched to a gene: 4. Germline V gene lookup returns CDR1 KGHSH and CDR2 LQKENI. The CDR3 is made up of 15 amino acids. This CDR3 reads CASSPETGGDYGYTF. CDR3 DNA sequence: TGTGCCAGCTCACCGGAGACAGGGGGCGACTATGGCTACACCTTC.

This clone appeared a few times. This chain links TRBV6-5 with TRBJ2-7; a weak D match, TRBD1 (5 bases). CDR3 length: 14 residues. V lost 5 bases and J 2 bases, leaving 13 bases between the germline ends. Germline V gene sequence: CDR1 MNHEY, CDR2 SVGAGI. The CDR3 DNA sequence: TGTGCCAGCAGTCCTGGCGACAGCGCCTACGAGCAGTACTTC. Residues: CASSPGDSAYEQYF.

The chain employs TRBV6-5 and TRBJ2-7, with a weak D call TRBD2 (5 bases). The ends were cut back, 5 bases at V and 2 bases at J, with 16 bases in the middle. From germline, CDR1 is MNHEY and CDR2 SVGAGI. This CDR3 has 15 amino acids. CDR3 protein: CASSQRGSQPYEQYF. The CDR3 DNA reads as TGTGCCAGCAGTCAACGAGGGAGCCAGCCCTACGAGCAGTACTTC.

The chain combines TRBV6-6 with TRBJ2-5; TRBD2 matches 9 bases. Germline assignment: CDR1 MNHNY and CDR2 SVGAGI (reference sequence). This CDR3 comprises 15 residues. After removal of 4 bases from V and 4 bases from J, the junction contained 7 bases not matched to a gene. CDR3 residues: CASSSAGGPGETQYF. CDR3 nucleotides: TGTGCCAGCAGTTCCGCGGGAGGGCCGGGAGAGACCCAGTACTTC.

This clone was seen more than once but under ten times. The rearrangement joins TRBV28 to TRBJ2-6; no definite D call. The CDR3 is 15 amino acids. From germline, CDR1 is MDHEN and CDR2 SYDVKM. V gave up 3 bases and J gave up 1 base, with 7 bases separating them. CDR3 region: CASSLGWSGANVLTF. DNA of the CDR3: TGTGCCAGCAGTTTGGGGTGGTCTGGGGCCAACGTCCTGACTTTC.

This clone was detected many times. The rearrangement links TRBV4-2 to TRBJ1-1, with a possible D match to TRBD1 (5 bases). Trimming took 6 bases from V and 1 from J, leaving 12 bases between them. Germline V CDR1 and CDR2: LGHNA, YNFKEQ. This CDR3 has 14 amino acids. CDR3 in amino acids: CASRDGGPNTEAFF. As DNA, the CDR3 is TGTGCCAGCAGGGATGGGGGTCCGAACACTGAAGCTTTCTTT.

The rearrangement links TRBV28 to TRBJ1-1; D remains ambiguous. Germline V gives CDR1 MDHEN, CDR2 SYDVKM. CDR3 length: 15 amino acids. V was shortened by 3 bases and J by 0 bases, with 11 bases between the two germline ends. The DNA of the CDR3 is TGTGCCAGCAGTTTGTTATCAGACATGAACACTGAAGCTTTCTTT. It translates to CASSLLSDMNTEAFF.